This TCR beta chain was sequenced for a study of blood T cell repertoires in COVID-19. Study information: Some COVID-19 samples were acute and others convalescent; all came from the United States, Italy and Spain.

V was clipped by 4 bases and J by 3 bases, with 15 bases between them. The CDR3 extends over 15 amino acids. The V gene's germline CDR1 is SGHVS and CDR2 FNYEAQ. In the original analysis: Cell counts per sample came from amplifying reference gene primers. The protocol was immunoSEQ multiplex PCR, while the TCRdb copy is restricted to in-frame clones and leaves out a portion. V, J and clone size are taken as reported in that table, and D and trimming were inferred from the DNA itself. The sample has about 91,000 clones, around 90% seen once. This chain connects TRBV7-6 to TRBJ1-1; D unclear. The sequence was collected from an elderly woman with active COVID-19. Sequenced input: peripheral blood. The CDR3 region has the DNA TGTGCCAGCAGCTCCATGACGTACGGGGACACTGAAGCTTTCTTT. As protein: CASSSMTYGDTEAFF.